This TCR beta chain was retrieved from a study of control samples from healthy donors and cancer patients. The data were produced by immunoSEQ multiplex PCR, yet TCRdb's version contains in-frame clones alone and is incomplete. The sample has 120,000 or so clones; approximately 94% are singletons. V was pared by 7 bases and J by 6 bases, with 13 bases between. CDR3 length equals 14 residues. The V gene's germline CDR1 is SNHLY and CDR2 FYNNEI. The V gene is TRBV2, the J gene TRBJ1-6; D gene unclear. The specimen sequenced was PBMCs. The TCR sequence derives from a man between 45 and 60 years old with head and neck cancer. CDR3 DNA: TGTGCCAGCATCCCGAATGAGGTTAATTCACCCCTCCACTTT. It is translated as CASIPNEVNSPLHF.